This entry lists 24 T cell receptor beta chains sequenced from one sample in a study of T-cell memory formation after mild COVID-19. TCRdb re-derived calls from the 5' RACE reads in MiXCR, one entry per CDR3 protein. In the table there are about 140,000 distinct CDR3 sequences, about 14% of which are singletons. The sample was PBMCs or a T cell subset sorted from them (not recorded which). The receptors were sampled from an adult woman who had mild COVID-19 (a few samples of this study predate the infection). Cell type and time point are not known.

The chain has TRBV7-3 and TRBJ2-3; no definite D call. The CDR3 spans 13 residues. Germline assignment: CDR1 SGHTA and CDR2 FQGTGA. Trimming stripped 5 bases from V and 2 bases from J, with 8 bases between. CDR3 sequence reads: CASSPGFTDTQYF. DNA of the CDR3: TGTGCCAGCAGCCCAGGTTTCACAGATACGCAGTATTTT.

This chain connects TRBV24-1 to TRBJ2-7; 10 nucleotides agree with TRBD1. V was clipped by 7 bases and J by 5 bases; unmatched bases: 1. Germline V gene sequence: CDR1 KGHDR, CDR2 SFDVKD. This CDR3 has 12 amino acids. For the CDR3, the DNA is TGTGCCACCAGCGGGACAGGGGACGAGCAGTACTTC. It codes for CATSGTGDEQYF.

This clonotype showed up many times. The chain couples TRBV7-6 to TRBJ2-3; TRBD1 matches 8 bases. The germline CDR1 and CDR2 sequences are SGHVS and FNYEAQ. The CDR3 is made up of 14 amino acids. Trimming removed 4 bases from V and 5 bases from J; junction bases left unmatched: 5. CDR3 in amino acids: CASSSDREIDTQYF. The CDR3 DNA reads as TGTGCCAGCAGCTCGGACAGGGAGATAGATACGCAGTATTTT. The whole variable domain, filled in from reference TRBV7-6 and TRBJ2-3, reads GAGVSQSPRYKVTKRGQDVALRCDPISGHVSLYWYRQALGQGPEFLTYFNYEAQQDKSGLPNDRFSAERPEGSISTLTIQRTEQRDSAMYRCASSSDREIDTQYFGPGTRLTVL.

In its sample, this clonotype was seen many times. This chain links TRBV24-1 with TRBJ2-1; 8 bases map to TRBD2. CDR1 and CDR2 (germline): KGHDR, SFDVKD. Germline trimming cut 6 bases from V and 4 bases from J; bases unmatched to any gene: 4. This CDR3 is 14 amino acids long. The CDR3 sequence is CATSTGGGYNEQFF. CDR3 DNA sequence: TGTGCCACCAGTACGGGAGGGGGGTACAATGAGCAGTTCTTC.

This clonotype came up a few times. The chain's CDR3 is CASSGTSNYGYTF. The CDR3, as DNA: TGCGCCAGCAGTGGGACTTCGAACTATGGCTACACCTTC. The genes are TRBV5-1 and TRBJ1-2; TRBD1 might be the D (5 bases). The CDR3 is made up of 13 amino acids. Germline CDR1 is SGHRS and CDR2 is YFSETQ. Trimming left V 5 bases short and J 2 bases short, with 10 bases between.

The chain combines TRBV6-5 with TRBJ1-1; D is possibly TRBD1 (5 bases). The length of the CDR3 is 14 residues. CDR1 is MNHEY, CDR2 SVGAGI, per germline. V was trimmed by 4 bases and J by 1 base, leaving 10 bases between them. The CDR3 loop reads CASSWGPPNTEAFF. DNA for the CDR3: TGTGCCAGCAGTTGGGGACCGCCGAACACTGAAGCTTTCTTT.

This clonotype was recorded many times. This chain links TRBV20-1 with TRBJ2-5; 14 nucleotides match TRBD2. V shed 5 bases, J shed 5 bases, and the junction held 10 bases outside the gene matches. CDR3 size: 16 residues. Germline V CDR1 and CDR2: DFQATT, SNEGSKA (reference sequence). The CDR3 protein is CSADRLAGGPSETQYF. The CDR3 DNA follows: TGCAGTGCTGATCGACTAGCGGGGGGGCCTTCGGAGACCCAGTACTTC.

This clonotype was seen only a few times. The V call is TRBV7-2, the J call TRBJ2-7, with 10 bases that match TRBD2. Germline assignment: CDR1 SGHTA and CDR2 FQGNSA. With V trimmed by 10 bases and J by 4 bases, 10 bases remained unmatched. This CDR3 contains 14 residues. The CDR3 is CATSASGRGYEQYF. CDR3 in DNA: TGTGCCACATCAGCTAGCGGGAGAGGATACGAGCAGTACTTC.

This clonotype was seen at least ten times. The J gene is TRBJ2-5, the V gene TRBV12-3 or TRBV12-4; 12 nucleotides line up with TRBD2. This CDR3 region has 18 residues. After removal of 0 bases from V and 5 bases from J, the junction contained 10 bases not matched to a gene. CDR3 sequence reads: CASSLAVRLAGVGETQYF. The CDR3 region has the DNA TGTGCCAGCAGTTTAGCCGTACGACTAGCGGGAGTGGGGGAGACCCAGTACTTC.

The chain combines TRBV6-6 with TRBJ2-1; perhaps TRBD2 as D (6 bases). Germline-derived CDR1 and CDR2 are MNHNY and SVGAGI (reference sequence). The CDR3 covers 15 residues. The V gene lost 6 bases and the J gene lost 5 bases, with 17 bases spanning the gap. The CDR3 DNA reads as TGTGCCAGCAGCTCCGAGAACGGCGGGAACAATGAGCAGTTCTTC. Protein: CASSSENGGNNEQFF.

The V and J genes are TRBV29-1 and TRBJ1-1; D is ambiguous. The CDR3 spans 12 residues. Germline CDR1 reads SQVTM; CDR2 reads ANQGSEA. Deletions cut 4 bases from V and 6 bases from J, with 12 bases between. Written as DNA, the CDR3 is TGCAGCGTTGCTGGAACCAGAGCTGAAGCTTTCTTT. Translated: CSVAGTRAEAFF.

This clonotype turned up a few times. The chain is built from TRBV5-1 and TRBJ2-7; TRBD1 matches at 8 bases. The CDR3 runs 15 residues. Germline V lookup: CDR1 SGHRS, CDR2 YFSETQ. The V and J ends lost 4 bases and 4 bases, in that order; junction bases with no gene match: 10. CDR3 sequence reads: CASSPGQGESYEQYF. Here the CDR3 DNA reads TGCGCCAGCAGCCCAGGACAGGGTGAATCTTACGAGCAGTACTTC.

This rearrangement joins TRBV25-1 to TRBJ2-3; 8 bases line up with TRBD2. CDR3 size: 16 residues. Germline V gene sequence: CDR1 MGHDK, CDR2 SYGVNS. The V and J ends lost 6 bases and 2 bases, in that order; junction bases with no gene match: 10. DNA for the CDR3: TGTGCCAGCAGACCACGACCGGGAGGGCCCACAGATACGCAGTATTTT. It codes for CASRPRPGGPTDTQYF.

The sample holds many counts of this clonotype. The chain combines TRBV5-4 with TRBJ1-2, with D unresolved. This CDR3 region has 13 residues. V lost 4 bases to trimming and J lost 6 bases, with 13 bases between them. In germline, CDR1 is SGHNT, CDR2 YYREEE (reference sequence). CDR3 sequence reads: CASSANGLDGYTF. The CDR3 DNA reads TGTGCCAGCAGCGCCAATGGGCTCGATGGCTACACCTTC.

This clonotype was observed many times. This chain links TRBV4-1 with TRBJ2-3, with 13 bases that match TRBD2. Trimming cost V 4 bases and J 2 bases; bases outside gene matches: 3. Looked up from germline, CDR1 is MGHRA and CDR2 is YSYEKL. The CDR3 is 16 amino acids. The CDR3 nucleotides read TGCGCCAGCAGCCCAGGGACTAGCGGGGTCACAGATACGCAGTATTTT. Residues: CASSPGTSGVTDTQYF.

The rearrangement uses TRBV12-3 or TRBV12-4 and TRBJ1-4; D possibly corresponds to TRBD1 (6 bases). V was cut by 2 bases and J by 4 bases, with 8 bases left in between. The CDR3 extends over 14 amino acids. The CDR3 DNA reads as TGTGCCAGCAGTTTAACAGGGAATAATGAAAAACTGTTTTTT. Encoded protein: CASSLTGNNEKLFF.

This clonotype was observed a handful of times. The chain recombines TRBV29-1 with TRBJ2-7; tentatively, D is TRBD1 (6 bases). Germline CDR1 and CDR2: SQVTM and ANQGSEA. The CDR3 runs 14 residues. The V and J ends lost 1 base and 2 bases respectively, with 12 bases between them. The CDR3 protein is CSVEVETGTYEQYF. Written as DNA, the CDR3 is TGCAGCGTTGAAGTGGAGACAGGTACCTACGAGCAGTACTTC.

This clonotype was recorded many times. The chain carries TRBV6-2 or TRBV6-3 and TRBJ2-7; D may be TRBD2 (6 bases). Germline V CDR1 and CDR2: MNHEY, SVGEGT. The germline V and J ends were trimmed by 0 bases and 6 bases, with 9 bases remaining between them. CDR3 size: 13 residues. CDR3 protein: CASSYSGGGEQYF. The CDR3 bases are TGTGCCAGCAGTTACTCGGGGGGTGGCGAGCAGTACTTC.

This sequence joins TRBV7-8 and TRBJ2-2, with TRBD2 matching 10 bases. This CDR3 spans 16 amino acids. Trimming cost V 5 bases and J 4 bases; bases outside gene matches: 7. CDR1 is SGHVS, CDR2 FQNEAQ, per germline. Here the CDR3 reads CASSGPGLAFTGELFF. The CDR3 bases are TGTGCCAGCAGCGGCCCGGGACTAGCGTTCACCGGGGAGCTGTTTTTT.

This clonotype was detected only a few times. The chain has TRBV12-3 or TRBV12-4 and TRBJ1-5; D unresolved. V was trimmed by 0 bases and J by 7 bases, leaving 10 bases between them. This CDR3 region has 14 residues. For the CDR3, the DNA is TGTGCCAGCAGTTTAGCGCTAAAGGGCCAGCCCCAGCATTTT. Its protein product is CASSLALKGQPQHF.

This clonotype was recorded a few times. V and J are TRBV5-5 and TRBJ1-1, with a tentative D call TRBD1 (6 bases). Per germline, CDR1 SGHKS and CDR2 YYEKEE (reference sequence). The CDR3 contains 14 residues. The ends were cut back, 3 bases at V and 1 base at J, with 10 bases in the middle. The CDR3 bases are TGTGCCAGCAGCTCAGGGGATCGGAACACTGAAGCTTTCTTT. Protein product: CASSSGDRNTEAFF.

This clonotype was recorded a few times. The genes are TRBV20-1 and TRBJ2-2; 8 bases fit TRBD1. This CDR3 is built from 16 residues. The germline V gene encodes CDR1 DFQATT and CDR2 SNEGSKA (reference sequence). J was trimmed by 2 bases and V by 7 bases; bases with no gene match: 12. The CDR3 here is CSVSARDRTNTGELFF. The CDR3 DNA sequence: TGCAGTGTCAGCGCTCGGGACAGGACAAACACCGGGGAGCTGTTTTTT.

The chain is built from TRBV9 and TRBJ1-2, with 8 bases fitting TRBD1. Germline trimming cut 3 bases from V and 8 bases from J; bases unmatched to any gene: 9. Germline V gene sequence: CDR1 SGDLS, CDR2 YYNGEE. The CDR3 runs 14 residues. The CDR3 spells CASSEGTGPLGYTF. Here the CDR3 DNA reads TGTGCCAGCAGCGAAGGGACAGGCCCCTTGGGCTACACCTTC.

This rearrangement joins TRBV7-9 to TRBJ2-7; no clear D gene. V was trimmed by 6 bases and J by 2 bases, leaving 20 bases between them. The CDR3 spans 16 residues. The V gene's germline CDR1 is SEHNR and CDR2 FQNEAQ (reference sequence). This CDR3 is CASSSNEVSSPYEQYF. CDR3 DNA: TGTGCCAGCAGTTCGAATGAGGTGAGCTCCCCCTACGAGCAGTACTTC.